The 22 T cell receptor beta chains reported below all come from one sample, sequenced in a study of blood T cell repertoires in COVID-19. Only in-frame clones appear in the TCRdb table, and some are missing; sequencing was by immunoSEQ multiplex PCR. The table lists fewer than 700,000 clones, approximately 88% of them singletons. The sample consisted of peripheral blood. These receptor sequences come from a woman between 45 and 65 years old with COVID-19, enrolled during active disease.

The chain is built from TRBV14 and TRBJ1-2; 7 nucleotides match TRBD1. The CDR3 loop spans 12 amino acids. The V gene end was trimmed by 5 bases and the J gene end by 4 bases; junction bases not matched to a gene: 1. Germline V CDR1 and CDR2: SGHDN, FVKESK. The CDR3 here is CASSYRGYGYTF. CDR3 bases: TGTGCCAGCAGCTACAGGGGCTATGGCTACACCTTC.

The V and J genes are TRBV6-6 and TRBJ1-1; 11 bases are a match to TRBD1. V shed 5 bases, J shed 2 bases, and the junction held 7 bases outside the gene matches. The CDR3 has 16 residues. Germline CDR1 MNHNY, CDR2 SVGAGI (reference sequence). CDR3 DNA: TGTGCCAGCAGTCACGGACAGGGGGCCCCTAACACTGAAGCTTTCTTT. Protein sequence: CASSHGQGAPNTEAFF.

This chain joins TRBV2 and TRBJ1-5; a possible D gene is TRBD1 (6 bases). This CDR3 spans 15 amino acids. Germline CDR1 SNHLY, CDR2 FYNNEI. Trimming stripped 8 bases from V and 7 bases from J, with 21 bases between. The CDR3 nucleotides read TGTGCCAGCTCCAACTCCAGGGGTAGTGGACAGCCCCAGCATTTT. Protein: CASSNSRGSGQPQHF.

The chain recombines TRBV28 with TRBJ2-7, with unresolved D. CDR3 length: 14 amino acids. Germline-derived CDR1 and CDR2 are MDHEN and SYDVKM. Trimming stripped 3 bases from V and 3 bases from J, with 12 bases between. DNA for the CDR3: TGTGCCAGCAGTTTTGGCGGAACAAACTACGAGCAGTACTTC. Translating gives CASSFGGTNYEQYF. The full variable domain, in which reference TRBV28 and TRBJ2-7 provide the parts outside the CDR3, is DVKVTQSSRYLVKRTGEKVFLECVQDMDHENMFWYRQDPGLGLRLIYFSYDVKMKEKGDIPEGYSVSREKKERFSLILESASTNQTSMYLCASSFGGTNYEQYFGPGTRLTVT.

The chain uses TRBV12-3 or TRBV12-4 and TRBJ1-1; 7 nucleotides match TRBD1. The CDR3 covers 12 residues. V lost 5 bases, J lost 7 bases, and 4 bases stayed unmatched. The DNA for the CDR3 is TGTGCCAGCAGTGTAAGACAGGGTGAAGCTTTCTTT. Translation: CASSVRQGEAFF.

V usage is TRBV11-2 and J usage is TRBJ1-4; D possibly corresponds to TRBD1 (5 bases). V gave up 5 bases and J gave up 11 bases, with 18 bases separating them. The CDR3 loop spans 14 amino acids. Germline CDR1 reads SGHAT; CDR2 reads FQNNGV. The CDR3 DNA reads TGTGCCAGCAGCCCGGGACGTTTCGGAGGGAAACTGTTTTTT. Translated, it gives CASSPGRFGGKLFF.

The gene calls are TRBV19 and TRBJ1-4, with D uncertain. This CDR3 spans 14 amino acids. Trimming shortened V by 6 bases and J by 7 bases, and 15 bases separated the two germline ends. The germline gives CDR1 LNHDA, CDR2 SQIVND (reference sequence). This CDR3 reads CASRGRGRFEKLFF. For the CDR3, the DNA is TGTGCCAGTAGGGGTCGGGGTAGGTTTGAAAAACTGTTTTTT. Full variable domain (missing parts from reference TRBV19 and TRBJ1-4): DGGITQSPKYLFRKEGQNVTLSCEQNLNHDAMYWYRQDPGQGLRLIYYSQIVNDFQKGDIAEGYSVSREKKESFPLTVTSAQKNPTAFYLCASRGRGRFEKLFFGSGTQLSVL.

The chain couples TRBV19 to TRBJ1-1; D is ambiguous. CDR1 is LNHDA, CDR2 SQIVND, per germline (reference sequence). The CDR3 has 14 amino acids. Trimming shortened V by 3 bases and J by 4 bases, and 12 bases separated the two germline ends. Here the CDR3 DNA reads TGTGCCAGTAGTATGTGGAAAGGGAGCACTGAAGCTTTCTTT. It codes for CASSMWKGSTEAFF.

The rearrangement links TRBV27 to TRBJ1-1; no clear D. The ends were cut back, 2 bases at V and 4 bases at J, with 8 bases in the middle. Germline-derived CDR1 and CDR2 are MNHEY and SMNVEV (reference sequence). This CDR3 contains 13 residues. The CDR3, as DNA: TGTGCCAGCAGTTTAGGAAGCGGCACTGAAGCTTTCTTT. It translates to CASSLGSGTEAFF.

This CDR3 reads CASSPREGLGGYTF. The CDR3 DNA reads TGTGCCAGCAGTCCCCGGGAGGGGTTGGGGGGCTACACCTTC. J is TRBJ1-2 and V is TRBV27; possibly TRBD1 for D (5 bases). Trimming removed 5 bases at V and 8 bases at J, with 18 bases between. The CDR3 totals 14 residues. Germline V gene sequence: CDR1 MNHEY, CDR2 SMNVEV (reference sequence).

The V and J genes are TRBV3-1 (or the pseudogene TRBV3-2) and TRBJ2-5; 7 bases map to TRBD1. V shed 0 bases and J 9 bases; nucleotides not matched to a gene: 1. Germline lookup yields CDR1 LGHDT and CDR2 YNNKEL (reference sequence). This CDR3 has 12 residues. For the CDR3, the DNA is TGTGCCAGCAGCCAAGATACAGGGGCCCAGTACTTC. Its protein is CASSQDTGAQYF.

This clone showed up just once. The chain's CDR3 is CASSLARAYEQYF. The DNA for the CDR3 is TGTGCCAGCAGCTTGGCCAGGGCCTACGAGCAGTACTTC. The chain carries TRBV5-6 and TRBJ2-7; tentatively, D is TRBD1 (5 bases). CDR3 length equals 13 residues. Germline V gene sequence: CDR1 SGHDT, CDR2 YYEEEE. The V and J ends lost 0 bases and 2 bases respectively, with 6 bases between them.

This chain uses TRBV9 with TRBJ1-3; maybe TRBD1 (6 bases). CDR3 size: 16 residues. Germline V gene sequence: CDR1 SGDLS, CDR2 YYNGEE. Trimming removed 3 bases at V and 0 bases at J, with 13 bases between. This chain's CDR3 is CASSADRPRSGNTIYF. The CDR3 DNA reads as TGTGCCAGCAGCGCTGACAGGCCTCGCTCTGGAAACACCATATATTTT. Full variable domain (remainder filled in from reference TRBV9 and TRBJ1-3): DSGVTQTPKHLITATGQRVTLRCSPRSGDLSVYWYQQSLDQGLQFLIQYYNGEERAKGNILERFSAQQFPDLHSELNLSSLELGDSALYFCASSADRPRSGNTIYFGEGSWLTVV.

The chain combines TRBV28 with TRBJ2-7; 7 bases map to TRBD1. V lost 5 bases and J lost 1; bases outside the gene matches: 8. The length of the CDR3 is 15 residues. Germline loops: CDR1 MDHEN, CDR2 SYDVKM. The chain's CDR3 is CASSPDRFPSYEQYF. The DNA for the CDR3 is TGTGCCAGCAGTCCGGACAGGTTTCCTTCCTACGAGCAGTACTTC.

The chain couples TRBV4-1 to TRBJ2-3; 7 bases agree with TRBD2. The J segment lost 4 bases and the V segment lost 4 bases, leaving 11 bases of the junction unmatched. Germline CDR1 is MGHRA and CDR2 is YSYEKL. This CDR3 region has 16 residues. The CDR3 coding sequence is TGCGCCAGCAGCCCCCAGCGGGGTGCTCGGTCAGATACGCAGTATTTT. It specifies CASSPQRGARSDTQYF.

This chain links TRBV19 with TRBJ2-2; unclear D gene. This CDR3 is 13 amino acids long. The V gene's germline CDR1 is LNHDA and CDR2 SQIVND (reference sequence). The V end lost 11 bases, the J end lost 0 bases, and 10 bases lay between the germline ends. As DNA, the CDR3 is TGTGCCGCTAGGCTGGCGAACACCGGGGAGCTGTTTTTT. This encodes CAARLANTGELFF.

The V and J genes are TRBV27 and TRBJ1-4, with D possibly matching TRBD1 (6 bases). Trimming shortened V by 7 bases and J by 3 bases, and 9 bases separated the two germline ends. Germline loops: CDR1 MNHEY, CDR2 SMNVEV (reference sequence). The CDR3 extends over 13 amino acids. The CDR3 protein is CASKGGPNEKLFF. The DNA for the CDR3 is TGTGCCAGCAAGGGGGGGCCTAATGAAAAACTGTTTTTT.

This chain uses TRBV9 with TRBJ1-6; D unresolved. The CDR3 spans 16 residues. Germline CDR1 SGDLS, CDR2 YYNGEE. The V and J ends lost 0 bases and 0 bases respectively, with 7 bases between them. The CDR3 reads CASSVAGSSYNSPLHF. CDR3 in DNA: TGTGCCAGCAGCGTAGCGGGTAGCTCCTATAATTCACCCCTCCACTTT. The full variable domain, with the rest looked up from reference TRBV9 and TRBJ1-6, is DSGVTQTPKHLITATGQRVTLRCSPRSGDLSVYWYQQSLDQGLQFLIQYYNGEERAKGNILERFSAQQFPDLHSELNLSSLELGDSALYFCASSVAGSSYNSPLHFGNGTRLTVT.

V is TRBV9 and J is TRBJ2-3, with TRBD1 as a possible D gene (6 bases). V was pared by 4 bases and J by 0 bases, with 15 bases between. Germline lookup yields CDR1 SGDLS and CDR2 YYNGEE. This CDR3 has 16 amino acids. CDR3 amino acids: CASSPSGVGSTDTQYF. CDR3 coding DNA: TGTGCCAGCAGCCCCTCAGGGGTGGGCAGCACAGATACGCAGTATTTT.

V usage is TRBV25-1 and J usage is TRBJ1-1; the match to TRBD1 covers 8 bases. The V segment lost 4 bases and the J segment 8 bases; nucleotides outside the gene matches: 0. The CDR3 loop spans 11 amino acids. Germline V CDR1 and CDR2: MGHDK, SYGVNS. The CDR3 bases are TGTGCCAGCAGTGGGACAGGGGAAGCTTTCTTT. Protein: CASSGTGEAFF.

The chain uses TRBV27 and TRBJ2-3; TRBD2 matches at 10 bases. This CDR3 is built from 14 residues. V lost 4 bases and J lost 7; bases outside the gene matches: 5. Germline V gene data show CDR1 as MNHEY and CDR2 as SMNVEV (reference sequence). CDR3 protein: CASSSAGGRNTQYF. For the CDR3, the DNA is TGTGCCAGCAGTTCAGCGGGGGGGCGAAATACGCAGTATTTT.

The chain employs TRBV7-9 and TRBJ1-1; TRBD1 aligns across 9 bases. CDR1 and CDR2 (germline): SEHNR, FQNEAQ (reference sequence). The CDR3 loop spans 15 amino acids. Losses at the gene ends were 5 bases for V and 1 base for J; bases not matched to a gene: 5. CDR3 protein: CASSDPGQGNTEAFF. The DNA for the CDR3 is TGTGCCAGCAGCGACCCGGGACAGGGGAACACTGAAGCTTTCTTT.